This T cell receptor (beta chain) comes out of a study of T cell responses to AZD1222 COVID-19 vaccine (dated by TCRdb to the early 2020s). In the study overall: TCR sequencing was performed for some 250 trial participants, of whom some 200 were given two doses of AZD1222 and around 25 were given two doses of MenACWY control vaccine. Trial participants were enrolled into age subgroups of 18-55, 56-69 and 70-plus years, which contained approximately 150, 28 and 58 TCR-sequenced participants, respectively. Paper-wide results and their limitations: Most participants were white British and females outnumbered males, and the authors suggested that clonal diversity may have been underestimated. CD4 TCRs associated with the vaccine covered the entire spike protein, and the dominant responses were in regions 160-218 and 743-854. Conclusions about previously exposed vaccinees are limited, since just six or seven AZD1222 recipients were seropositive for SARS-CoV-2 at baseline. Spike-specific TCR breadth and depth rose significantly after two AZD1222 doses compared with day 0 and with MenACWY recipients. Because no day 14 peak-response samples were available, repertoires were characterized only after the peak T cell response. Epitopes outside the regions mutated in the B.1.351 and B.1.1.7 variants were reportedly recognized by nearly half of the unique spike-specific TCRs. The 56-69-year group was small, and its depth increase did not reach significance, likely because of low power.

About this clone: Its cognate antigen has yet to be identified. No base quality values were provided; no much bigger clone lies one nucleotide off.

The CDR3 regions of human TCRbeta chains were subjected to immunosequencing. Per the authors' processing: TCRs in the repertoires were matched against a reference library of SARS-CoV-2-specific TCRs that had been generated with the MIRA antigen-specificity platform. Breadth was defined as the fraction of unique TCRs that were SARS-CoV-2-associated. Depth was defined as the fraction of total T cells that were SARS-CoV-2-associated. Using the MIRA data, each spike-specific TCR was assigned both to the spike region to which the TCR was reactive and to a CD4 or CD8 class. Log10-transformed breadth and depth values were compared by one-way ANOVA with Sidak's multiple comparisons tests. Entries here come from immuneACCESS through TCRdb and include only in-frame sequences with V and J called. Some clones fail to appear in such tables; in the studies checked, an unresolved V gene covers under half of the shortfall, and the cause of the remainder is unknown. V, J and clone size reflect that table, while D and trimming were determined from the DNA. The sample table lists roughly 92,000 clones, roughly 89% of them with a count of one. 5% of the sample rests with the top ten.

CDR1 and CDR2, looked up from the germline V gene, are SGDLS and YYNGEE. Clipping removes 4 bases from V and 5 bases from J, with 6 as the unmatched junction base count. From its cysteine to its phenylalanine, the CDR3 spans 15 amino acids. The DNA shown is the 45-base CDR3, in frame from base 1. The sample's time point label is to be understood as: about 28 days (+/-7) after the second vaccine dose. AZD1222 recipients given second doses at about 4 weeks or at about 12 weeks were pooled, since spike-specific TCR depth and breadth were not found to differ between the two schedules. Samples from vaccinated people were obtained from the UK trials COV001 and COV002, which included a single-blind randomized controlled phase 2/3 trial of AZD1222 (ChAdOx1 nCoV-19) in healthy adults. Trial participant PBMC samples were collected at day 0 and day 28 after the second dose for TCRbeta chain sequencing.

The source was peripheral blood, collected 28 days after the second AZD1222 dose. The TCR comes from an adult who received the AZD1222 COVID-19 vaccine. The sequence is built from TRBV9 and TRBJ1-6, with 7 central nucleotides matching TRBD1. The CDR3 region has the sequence CASSHGTANNSPLHF. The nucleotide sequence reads TGTGCCAGCAGCCACGGGACAGCAAATAATTCACCCCTCCACTTT. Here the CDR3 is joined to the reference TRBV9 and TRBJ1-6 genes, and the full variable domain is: DSGVTQTPKHLITATGQRVTLRCSPRSGDLSVYWYQQSLDQGLQFLIQYYNGEERAKGNILERFSAQQFPDLHSELNLSSLELGDSALYFCASSHGTANNSPLHFGNGTRLTVT.